This T cell receptor beta chain derives from a study of Graves' ophthalmopathy and Graves' hyperthyroidism. Turning to this clonotype: Its antigen is still unknown.

General study points: Ophthalmopathy progression was predicted with around 71% sensitivity and roughly 72% specificity. Detected in blood as well were most expanded thyroid clonotypes with frequency above 0.001.

With 1 base clipped from V and 5 bases from J, the junction kept 17 bases outside the gene matches. CDR1 DFQATT and CDR2 SNEGSKA come from the germline V gene (reference sequence). This CDR3 has 17 residues. The authors amplified TCR beta CDR3 regions, and they did so from RNA transcripts for repertoire sequencing. HTBI primers primed a first-round RT-PCR, and a second-round multiplex PCR followed. TCRdb independently ran MiXCR on the multiplex PCR reads; one entry per CDR3 protein. The sample consists of hundreds of thousands of distinct CDR3 sequences, about two fifths of them appearing once. The specimen was peripheral blood. The rearrangement links TRBV20-1 to TRBJ2-7, with 7 bases that match TRBD1. This TCR was sampled from an adult man with Graves' ophthalmopathy. As DNA, the CDR3 is TGCAGTGCTAGAGCTCAGACAGGGTGGCCTCTTTTAGACGAGCAGTACTTC. This translates into CSARAQTGWPLLDEQYF.